Following are 13 T cell receptor beta chains from one sample sequenced in a study of cytomegalovirus exposure and HLA in healthy donors. PCR primers comprised 60 Vbeta and 13 Jbeta primers. Libraries were prepared by immunoSEQ multiplex PCR; TCRdb keeps only in-frame clonotypes and omits some of them. The table has 85,000 to 90,000 clones, about 75% seen once. The sample comprised PBMCs. The receptors were sampled from a young man in good health and CMV-seropositive.

The V call is TRBV6-1, the J call TRBJ1-1; TRBD1 might be the D (6 bases). The CDR3 length is 14 residues. The germline CDR1 and CDR2 sequences are MNHNS and SASEGT. V gave up 6 bases and J gave up 4 bases, with 15 bases separating them. The CDR3 reads CASSVQGEGTEAFF. The CDR3 nucleotides read TGTGCCAGCAGCGTACAGGGTGAGGGCACTGAAGCTTTCTTT.

This sequence joins TRBV6-5 and TRBJ1-2, with 7 nucleotides matching TRBD1. Germline V gene data show CDR1 as MNHEY and CDR2 as SVGAGI. V trimming: 6 bases; J trimming: 13 bases; junction bases outside the gene matches: 17. CDR3 length: 14 amino acids. This chain's CDR3 is CASSPKQATRGSTF. As DNA, the CDR3 is TGTGCCAGCAGCCCGAAACAGGCAACCAGGGGGTCCACCTTC.

The chain uses TRBV7-9 and TRBJ1-3, with 9 bases identical to TRBD1. This CDR3 contains 18 residues. Germline V gene lookup returns CDR1 SEHNR and CDR2 FQNEAQ (reference sequence). Trimming cost V 4 bases and J 4 bases; bases outside gene matches: 14. DNA for the CDR3: TGTGCCAGCAGCTCAACCGGGACAGGGCGTCATTTAGGAAACACCATATATTTT. Encoded protein: CASSSTGTGRHLGNTIYF.

As regards this clone: The sample holds other DNA sequences that translate to the same CDR3. The V gene is TRBV6-5, the J gene TRBJ2-3; D not certain. CDR1 and CDR2 from the germline V gene are MNHEY and SVGAGI. This CDR3 has 13 amino acids. V was clipped by 2 bases and J by 1 base, with 4 bases between them. Here the CDR3 reads CASSYPGTDTQYF. CDR3 nucleotides: TGTGCCAGCAGTTACCCCGGCACAGATACGCAGTATTTT.

This chain uses TRBV7-2 with TRBJ1-6, with D maybe TRBD1 (5 bases). This CDR3 is 14 amino acids long. V lost 3 bases and J lost 6, with 9 bases in between. The V gene's germline CDR1 is SGHTA and CDR2 FQGNSA. CDR3 in amino acids: CASSFQGGNSPLHF. The DNA of the CDR3 is TGTGCCAGCAGCTTCCAGGGAGGTAATTCACCCCTCCACTTT.

This clone was observed a few times. J is TRBJ2-5 and V is TRBV5-1; 9 bases are shared with TRBD1. The germline gives CDR1 SGHRS, CDR2 YFSETQ. This CDR3 is built from 19 residues. J gave up 4 bases and V 3 bases, and 19 bases lay outside the gene matches. The CDR3 bases are TGCGCCAGCAGCTCAAAGGGCGTCCGGGGACAGGGAAGGGGAGAGACCCAGTACTTC. This gives the protein CASSSKGVRGQGRGETQYF.

This sequence joins TRBV7-9 and TRBJ1-2; 11 bases are shared with TRBD1. Germline CDR1 SEHNR, CDR2 FQNEAQ (reference sequence). The ends lost 0 bases at V and 4 bases at J; junction bases unmatched: 4. CDR3 length: 16 amino acids. The CDR3 DNA reads as TGTGCCAGCAGCTTAGCAGGGACAGGGGGGACCTATGGCTACACCTTC. Amino acids: CASSLAGTGGTYGYTF.

This chain links TRBV11-2 with TRBJ2-1; 10 bases agree with TRBD2. CDR3 length: 16 amino acids. In germline, CDR1 is SGHAT, CDR2 FQNNGV. V lost 6 bases, J lost 2 bases, and 7 bases stayed unmatched. CDR3 sequence: CASRAASGGAYNEQFF. CDR3 in DNA: TGTGCCAGCAGAGCGGCTAGCGGGGGAGCCTACAATGAGCAGTTCTTC.

This clone appeared a few times. At one of its ends the junction is not consistent with the germline gene, which may arise from a read error. Written as DNA, the CDR3 is TGTTCCAGCAGCAAGGCTGACAGATCCCCCATTCAGTACTTC. Protein: CSSSKADRSPIQYF. This chain links TRBV7-9 with TRBJ2-4; D is possibly TRBD1 (5 bases). This CDR3 region has 14 residues. Germline CDR1 is SEHNR and CDR2 is FQNEAQ (reference sequence).

The genes are TRBV11-2 and TRBJ2-3; D not resolved. Germline CDR1 reads SGHAT; CDR2 reads FQNNGV. V was trimmed by 1 base and J by 2 bases, leaving 7 bases between them. The CDR3 is 14 residues long. CDR3 nucleotides: TGTGCCAGCAGCTTAGGGGCTACCACAGATACGCAGTATTTT. Translated: CASSLGATTDTQYF.

This chain links TRBV15 with TRBJ1-4; no clear D. This CDR3 comprises 15 residues. The germline V gene has CDR1 LNHNV and CDR2 YYDKDF (reference sequence). Trimming took 1 base from V and 7 from J, leaving 13 bases between them. For the CDR3, the DNA is TGTGCCACCAGCAGAGTCGGGGAAACGGGTGAAAAACTGTTTTTT. This translates into CATSRVGETGEKLFF.

The V call is TRBV5-5, the J call TRBJ2-7, with D tentatively TRBD2 (6 bases). The CDR3 loop spans 15 amino acids. CDR1 is SGHKS and CDR2 is YYEKEE in the germline V gene (reference sequence). Between the trimmed V and J ends, which lost 0 bases and 0 bases, there was a span of 10 bases. CDR3 residues: CASSLAPSVSYEQYF. The CDR3 DNA reads as TGTGCCAGCAGCTTGGCCCCTAGCGTCTCCTACGAGCAGTACTTC.

The V gene is TRBV29-1, the J gene TRBJ1-2; D perhaps matches TRBD1 (6 bases). Germline CDR1 reads SQVTM; CDR2 reads ANQGSEA. The V end lost 8 bases, the J end lost 4 bases, and 17 bases lay between the germline ends. This CDR3 spans 13 amino acids. CDR3 coding DNA: TGCAGCTCCGAGGGGGGGTCGGGCTATGGCTACACCTTC. This translates into CSSEGGSGYGYTF.